The 2 T cell receptor beta chains presented below share a single source sample, sequenced in a study of blood T cell repertoires in COVID-19. TCRdb keeps only in-frame clones here, not all; method: immunoSEQ multiplex PCR. The sample lists some 370,000 clones, 80% to 90% occurring once. Material for sequencing was peripheral blood. These TCRs come from a man in his forties with acute or convalescent COVID-19.

The chain recombines TRBV27 with TRBJ2-7; D is ambiguous. Germline CDR1 is MNHEY and CDR2 is SMNVEV (reference sequence). The V gene lost 3 bases and the J gene lost 2 bases, with 8 bases spanning the gap. CDR3 length: 13 amino acids. CDR3 residues: CASSLSPAYEQYF. DNA for the CDR3: TGTGCCAGCAGTTTGTCCCCCGCCTACGAGCAGTACTTC.

J is TRBJ1-1 and V is TRBV6-5; TRBD1 aligns across 8 bases. CDR3 length: 14 residues. V lost 6 bases to trimming and J lost 5 bases; unmatched junction nucleotides: 8. Germline CDR1 reads MNHEY; CDR2 reads SVGAGI. CDR3 sequence (DNA): TGTGCCAGCAGCGGCCCAGGGGGCTATACTGAAGCTTTCTTT. As protein: CASSGPGGYTEAFF.